A selection of T cell receptor beta chains follows, all from one sample in a study of vaccination and CD4 T cells after COVID-19. One entry per CDR3 protein results from TCRdb running MiXCR on the PCR reads. The table records some 11,000 distinct CDR3 sequences, roughly 74% of them present only once. These receptors have no identified antigens. Sequenced: CD4+ T cells from blood, cultured in vitro. The receptor set was obtained from a human donor who had recovered from COVID-19. The CDR3 runs from the conserved cysteine through the conserved F or W. Each record gives: CDR3 length, clone size, J gene, V gene, D gene, CDR3 DNA, CDR3 protein. The D gene is left open where the match is weak. A clone size is listed for some rows: how often the clone was seen (once, few, many), or a class if it is expanded.

>15|-|TRBJ1-2|TRBV4-2|-
TGTGCCAGCAGCCCCCTGGGAGGCAGGACCTATGGCTACACCTTC
CASSPLGGRTYGYTF
>16|-|TRBJ2-7|TRBV6-1|TRBD2
TGTGCCAGCATTCGTAGCGGGAGCCAAAGCTCCTACGAGCAGTACTTC
CASIRSGSQSSYEQYF
>13|-|TRBJ1-2|TRBV7-9|-
TGTGCCAGCAGCTTCGGGATGGGCTATGGCTACACCTTC
CASSFGMGYGYTF
>16|-|TRBJ1-2|TRBV11-2|TRBD1
TGTGCCAGCAGCTTAGATCGGGGCAGGGGGCGAGGTGGCTACACCTTC
CASSLDRGRGRGGYTF
>15|-|TRBJ2-7|TRBV20-1|-
TGCAGTGCTAGAGAGGATGGAGCAGGCTCCCACGAGCAGTACTTC
CSAREDGAGSHEQYF
>14|-|TRBJ1-2|TRBV4-1|-
TGCGCCAGCAGCCAAGGGGCGGGGGCGGGTGGCCACACCTTC
CASSQGAGAGGHTF
>16|-|TRBJ2-3|TRBV7-2|-
TGTGCCAGCAGTCCCCTCATCCGCGTGAGCACAGATACGCAGTATTTT
CASSPLIRVSTDTQYF
>15|-|TRBJ1-2|TRBV7-2|TRBD1
TGTGCCAGCAGCTCCTTACCGGGACAGGTCTTTATCTACACCTTC
CASSSLPGQVFIYTF
>15|once|TRBJ1-1|TRBV11-2|-
TGTGCCAGCACCTATTTTCTGGGACCCAACACTGAAGCTTTCTTT
CASTYFLGPNTEAFF
>18|once|TRBJ2-2|TRBV7-2|TRBD2
TGTGCCAGCAGCTCGCGGGGACTAGCGGGAGTAGGCACCGGGGAGCTGTTTTTT
CASSSRGLAGVGTGELFF
>14|-|TRBJ1-6|TRBV21-1|-
TGTGCCAGCACCCTTGATACCCCAGATTCACCCCTCCACTTT
CASTLDTPDSPLHF
>13|once|TRBJ1-2|TRBV7-2|-
TGTGCCAGCAGCTTAGGGAGAGACTATGGCTACACCTTC
CASSLGRDYGYTF
>14|-|TRBJ1-2|TRBV28|-
TGTGCCAGCAGGGAACCCGCAGGTTTCCAGGGCTACACCTTC
CASREPAGFQGYTF
>15|-|TRBJ2-7|TRBV27|-
TGTGCCAGCAGTTTACCGGGGGCTGGGTCCTACGAGCAGTACTTC
CASSLPGAGSYEQYF
>14|-|TRBJ1-1|TRBV6-5|-
TGTGCCAGCAGTTATGAACGGAGCCGGACTGAAGCTTTCTTT
CASSYERSRTEAFF
>14|-|TRBJ1-5|TRBV12-3/TRBV12-4|-
TGTGCCAGCAGTTTTAGGCCAGTCAATCAGCCCCAGCATTTT
CASSFRPVNQPQHF
>18|-|TRBJ1-5|TRBV7-2|-
TGTGCCAGCAGCTTAGTGCGCGACAGGCTTGGAAGCAATCAGCCCCGGCATTTT
CASSLVRDRLGSNQPRHF
>13|-|TRBJ1-4|TRBV2|TRBD1
TGTGCCAGCCTCCGGGACAGGGATGAAAAACTGTTTTTT
CASLRDRDEKLFF
>15|once|TRBJ1-5|TRBV7-9|TRBD1
TGTGCCAGCAGCTTATGGACAGGAAACAATCAGCCCCAGCATTTT
CASSLWTGNNQPQHF
>14|once|TRBJ2-5|TRBV2|-
TGTGCCAGCAGTGAAGGGGGCAGGCAAGAGACCCAGTACTTC
CASSEGGRQETQYF
>19|-|TRBJ2-1|TRBV4-1|TRBD2
TGCGCCAGCAGCCAAGAGACAGGGTGGGGACTAGCGGGAATATATGAGCAGTTCTTC
CASSQETGWGLAGIYEQFF
>15|-|TRBJ1-6|TRBV5-4|-
TGTGCCAGCAGCTCTCGACAGGCGAGAAATTCACCCCTCCACTTT
CASSSRQARNSPLHF
>12|-|TRBJ1-1|TRBV28|-
TGTGCCAGCAGTTTAATTACAGCTGAAGCTTTCTTT
CASSLITAEAFF
>14|-|TRBJ2-1|TRBV2|-
TGTGCCAGCAGTGAACCCCTCTCCTACAATGAGCAGTTCTTC
CASSEPLSYNEQFF
>13|once|TRBJ2-7|TRBV12-3/TRBV12-4|TRBD1
TGTGCCAGCAAACTGACAGGGACCTACGAGCAGTACTTC
CASKLTGTYEQYF
>14|-|TRBJ1-6|TRBV7-3|TRBD1
TGTGCCAGCAGCCGGGGACAGTCGGAATCACCCCTCCACTTT
CASSRGQSESPLHF
>12|-|TRBJ1-1|TRBV7-2|-
TGTGCCAGCAGCCCCCTCCATAGTGAAGCTTTCTTT
CASSPLHSEAFF
>15|-|TRBJ1-6|TRBV27|-
TGTGCCAGCAGTAAATCGACAGGTCCGAATTCACCCCTCCACTTT
CASSKSTGPNSPLHF
>14|few|TRBJ2-5|TRBV20-1|TRBD1
TGCAGCGCAGAAACAGGGGGCTTGCAAGAGACCCAGTACTTC
CSAETGGLQETQYF
>14|-|TRBJ2-1|TRBV7-7|-
TGTGCCAGCAGCCCCAGAGTAGACGACAATGAGCAGTTCTTC
CASSPRVDDNEQFF
>13|few|TRBJ1-1|TRBV15|-
TGTGCCACCAGCAGAGGGGGGGGCACTGAAGCTTTCTTT
CATSRGGGTEAFF
>15|-|TRBJ2-5|TRBV19|TRBD2
TGTGCCAGTAGTATCGGAGGGAGGGTGGGAGAGACCCAGTACTTC
CASSIGGRVGETQYF
>15|-|TRBJ2-5|TRBV6-1|TRBD2
TGTGCCAGCAGTCGCCGGGCCACCGGGAGGGAGACCCAGTACTTC
CASSRRATGRETQYF
>15|few|TRBJ1-1|TRBV7-8|TRBD1
TGTGCCAGCAGCTTCGGGGACAGGGAGGGCACTGAAGCTTTCTTT
CASSFGDREGTEAFF